This T cell receptor beta chain was recovered during a study of Graves' ophthalmopathy and Graves' hyperthyroidism. CDR3 length: 17 residues. V shed 6 bases and J shed 0 bases, with 23 bases lying between them. The germline CDR1 and CDR2 sequences are DFQATT and SNEGSKA (reference sequence). This clonotype was observed a few times. The sequenced template was RNA, covering the TCR beta CDR3 region. Second-round multiplex PCR followed a first-round RT-PCR using HTBI primers. TCRdb re-analysed the multiplex PCR reads in MiXCR, keeping a single row per CDR3 protein. The sample includes approximately 1.2 million distinct CDR3 sequences, 35% to 45% of them seen just once.

J is TRBJ1-2 and V is TRBV20-1; a weak D match, TRBD1 (6 bases). The sequence was obtained from an adult man with Graves' hyperthyroidism. The sample comprised peripheral blood or thyroid tissue (not recorded which). In nucleotides, the CDR3 is TGCAGTGCCACTAATCGCCCCGGAAGGGGGTCTAACTATGGCTACACCTTC. Encoded protein: CSATNRPGRGSNYGYTF.